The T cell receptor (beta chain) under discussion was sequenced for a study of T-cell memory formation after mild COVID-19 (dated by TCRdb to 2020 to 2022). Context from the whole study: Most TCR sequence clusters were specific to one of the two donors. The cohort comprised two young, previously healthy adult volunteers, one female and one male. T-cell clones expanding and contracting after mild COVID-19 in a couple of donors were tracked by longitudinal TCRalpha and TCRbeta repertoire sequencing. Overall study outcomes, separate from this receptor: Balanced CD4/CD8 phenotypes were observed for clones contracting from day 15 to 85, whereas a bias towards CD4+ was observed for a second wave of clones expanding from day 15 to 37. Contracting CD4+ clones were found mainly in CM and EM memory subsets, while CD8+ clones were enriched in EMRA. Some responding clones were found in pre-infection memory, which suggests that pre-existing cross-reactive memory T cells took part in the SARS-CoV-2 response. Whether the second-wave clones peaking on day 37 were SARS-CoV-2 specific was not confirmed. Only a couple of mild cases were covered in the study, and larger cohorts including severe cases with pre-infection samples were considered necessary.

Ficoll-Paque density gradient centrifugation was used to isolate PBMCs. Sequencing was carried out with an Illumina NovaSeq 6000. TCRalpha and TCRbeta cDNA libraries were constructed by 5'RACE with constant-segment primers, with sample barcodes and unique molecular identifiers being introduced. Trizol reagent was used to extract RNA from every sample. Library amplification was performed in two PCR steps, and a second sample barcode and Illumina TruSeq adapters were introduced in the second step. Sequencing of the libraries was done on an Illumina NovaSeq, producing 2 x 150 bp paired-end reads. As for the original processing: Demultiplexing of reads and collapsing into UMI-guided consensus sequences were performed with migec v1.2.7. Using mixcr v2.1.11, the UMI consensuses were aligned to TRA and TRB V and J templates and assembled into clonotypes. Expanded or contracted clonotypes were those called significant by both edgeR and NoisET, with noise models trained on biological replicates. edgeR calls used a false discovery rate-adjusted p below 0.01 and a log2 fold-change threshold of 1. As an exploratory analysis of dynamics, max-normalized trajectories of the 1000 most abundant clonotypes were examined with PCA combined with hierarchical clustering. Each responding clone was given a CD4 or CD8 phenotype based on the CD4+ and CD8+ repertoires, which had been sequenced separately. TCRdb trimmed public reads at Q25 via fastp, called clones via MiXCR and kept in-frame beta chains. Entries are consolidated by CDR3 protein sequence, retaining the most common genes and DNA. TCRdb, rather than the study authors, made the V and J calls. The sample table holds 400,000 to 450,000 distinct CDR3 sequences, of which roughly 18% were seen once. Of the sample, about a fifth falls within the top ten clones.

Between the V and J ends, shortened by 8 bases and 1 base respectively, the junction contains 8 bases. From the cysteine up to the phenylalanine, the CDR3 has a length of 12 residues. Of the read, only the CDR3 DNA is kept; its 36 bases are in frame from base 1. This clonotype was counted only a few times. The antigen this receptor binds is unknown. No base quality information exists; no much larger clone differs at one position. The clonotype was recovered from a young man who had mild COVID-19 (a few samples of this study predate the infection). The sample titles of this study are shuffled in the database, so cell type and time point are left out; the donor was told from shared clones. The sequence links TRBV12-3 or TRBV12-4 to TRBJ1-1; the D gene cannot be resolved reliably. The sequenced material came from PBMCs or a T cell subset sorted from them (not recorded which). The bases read TGTGCCAGCCAAAGGACGAACACTGAAGCTTTCTTT. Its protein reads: CASQRTNTEAFF.